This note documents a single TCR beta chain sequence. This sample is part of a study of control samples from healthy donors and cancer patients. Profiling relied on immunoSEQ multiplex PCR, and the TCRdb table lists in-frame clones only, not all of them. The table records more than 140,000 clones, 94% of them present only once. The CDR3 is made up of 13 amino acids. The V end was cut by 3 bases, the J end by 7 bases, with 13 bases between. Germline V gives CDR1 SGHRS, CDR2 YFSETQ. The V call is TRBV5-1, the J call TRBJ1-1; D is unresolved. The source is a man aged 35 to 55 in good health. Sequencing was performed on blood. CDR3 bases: TGCGCCAGCAGCTGGGCGGAGGCGGGTGAAGCTTTCTTT. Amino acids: CASSWAEAGEAFF.